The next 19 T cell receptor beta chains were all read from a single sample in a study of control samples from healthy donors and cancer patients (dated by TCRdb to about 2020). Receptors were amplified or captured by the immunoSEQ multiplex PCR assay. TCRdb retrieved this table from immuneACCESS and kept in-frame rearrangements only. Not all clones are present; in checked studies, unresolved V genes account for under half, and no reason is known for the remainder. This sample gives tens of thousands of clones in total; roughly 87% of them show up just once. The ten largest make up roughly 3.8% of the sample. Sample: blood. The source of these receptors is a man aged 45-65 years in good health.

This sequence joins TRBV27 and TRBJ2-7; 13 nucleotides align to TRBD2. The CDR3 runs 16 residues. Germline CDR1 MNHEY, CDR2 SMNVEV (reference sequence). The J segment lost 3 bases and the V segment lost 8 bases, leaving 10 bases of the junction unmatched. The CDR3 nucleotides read TGTGCCAGCCGATCTTTTGGGACTAGCGGGAACTACGAGCAGTACTTC. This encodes CASRSFGTSGNYEQYF.

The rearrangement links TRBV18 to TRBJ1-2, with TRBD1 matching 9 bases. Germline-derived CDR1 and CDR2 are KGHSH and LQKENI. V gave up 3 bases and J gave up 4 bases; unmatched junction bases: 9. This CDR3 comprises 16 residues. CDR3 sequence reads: CASSPFGTGPAYGYTF. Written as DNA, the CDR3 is TGTGCCAGCTCACCCTTTGGGACAGGGCCTGCCTATGGCTACACCTTC.

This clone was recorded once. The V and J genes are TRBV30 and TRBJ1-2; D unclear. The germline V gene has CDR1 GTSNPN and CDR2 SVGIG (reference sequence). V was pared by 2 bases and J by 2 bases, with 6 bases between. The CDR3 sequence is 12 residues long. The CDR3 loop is CAWSWRNYGYTF. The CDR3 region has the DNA TGTGCCTGGAGTTGGCGGAACTATGGCTACACCTTC.

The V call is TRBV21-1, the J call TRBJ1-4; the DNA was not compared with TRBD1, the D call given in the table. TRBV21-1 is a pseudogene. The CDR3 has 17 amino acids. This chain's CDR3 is CASSKEAGDRSDEKLFF. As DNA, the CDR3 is TGTGCCAGCAGCAAAGAGGCAGGGGACCGAAGTGACGAAAAACTGTTTTTT.

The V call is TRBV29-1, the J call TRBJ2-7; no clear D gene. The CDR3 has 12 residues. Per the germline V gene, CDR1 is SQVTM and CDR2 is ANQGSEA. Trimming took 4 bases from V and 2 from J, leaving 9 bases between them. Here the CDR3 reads CSVVIATYEQYF. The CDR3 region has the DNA TGCAGCGTTGTTATAGCTACCTACGAGCAGTACTTC.

In DNA form, the CDR3 reads TGTGCCAGCTCACCCGTACGGACATACAATGAGCAGTTCTTC. It codes for CASSPVRTYNEQFF. This chain joins TRBV18 and TRBJ2-1; D might be TRBD1 (5 bases). The CDR3 has 14 residues. Germline V CDR1 and CDR2: KGHSH, LQKENI. Deletions cut 3 bases from V and 4 bases from J, with 10 bases between. Looking up the rest from reference TRBV18 and TRBJ2-1 gives the full variable domain: NAGVMQNPRHLVRRRGQEARLRCSPMKGHSHVYWYRQLPEEGLKFMVYLQKENIIDESGMPKERFSAEFPKEGPSILRIQQVVRGDSAAYFCASSPVRTYNEQFFGPGTRLTVL.

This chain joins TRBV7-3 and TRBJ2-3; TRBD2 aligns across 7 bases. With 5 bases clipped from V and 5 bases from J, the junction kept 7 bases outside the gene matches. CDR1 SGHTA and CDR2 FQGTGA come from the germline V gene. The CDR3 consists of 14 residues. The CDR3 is CASSPGGGLDTQYF. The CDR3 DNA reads TGTGCCAGCAGCCCTGGGGGAGGGTTAGATACGCAGTATTTT.

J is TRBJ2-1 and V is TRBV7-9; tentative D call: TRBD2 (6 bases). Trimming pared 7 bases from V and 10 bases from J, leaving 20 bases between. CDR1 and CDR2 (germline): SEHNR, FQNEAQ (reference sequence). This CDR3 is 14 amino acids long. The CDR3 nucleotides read TGTGCCAGCATCGGGGGAATCCTAGGAAAAGAGCAGTTCTTC. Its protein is CASIGGILGKEQFF.

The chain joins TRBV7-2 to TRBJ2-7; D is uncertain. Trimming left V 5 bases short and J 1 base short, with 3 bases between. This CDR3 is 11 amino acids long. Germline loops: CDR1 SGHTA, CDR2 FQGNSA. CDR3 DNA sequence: TGTGCCAGCAGCGCTTCCTACGAGCAGTACTTC. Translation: CASSASYEQYF.

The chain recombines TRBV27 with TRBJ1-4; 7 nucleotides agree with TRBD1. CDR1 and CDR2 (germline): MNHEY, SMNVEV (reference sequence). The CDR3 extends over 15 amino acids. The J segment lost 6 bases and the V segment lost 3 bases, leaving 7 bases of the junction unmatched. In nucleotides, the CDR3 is TGTGCCAGCAGTTTTCTACAGGGGAGGGATGAAAAACTGTTTTTT. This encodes CASSFLQGRDEKLFF.

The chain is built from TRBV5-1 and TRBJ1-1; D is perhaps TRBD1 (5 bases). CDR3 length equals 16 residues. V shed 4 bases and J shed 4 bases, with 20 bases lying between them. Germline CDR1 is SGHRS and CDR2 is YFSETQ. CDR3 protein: CASSPLSLGVGTEAFF. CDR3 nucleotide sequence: TGCGCCAGCAGCCCCCTATCGCTGGGGGTGGGCACTGAAGCTTTCTTT.

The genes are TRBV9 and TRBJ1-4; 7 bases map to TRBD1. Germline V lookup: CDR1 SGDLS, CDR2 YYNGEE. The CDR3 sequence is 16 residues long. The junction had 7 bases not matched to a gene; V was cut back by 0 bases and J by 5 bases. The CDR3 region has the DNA TGTGCCAGCAGCGTAGGGGTGACAGGGCTCAATGAAAAACTGTTTTTT. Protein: CASSVGVTGLNEKLFF.

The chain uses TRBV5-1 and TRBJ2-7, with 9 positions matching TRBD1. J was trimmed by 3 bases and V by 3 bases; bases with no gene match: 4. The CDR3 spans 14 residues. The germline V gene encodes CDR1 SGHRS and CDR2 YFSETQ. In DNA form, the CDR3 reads TGCGCCAGCAGCTCGGACAGGGGAAACTACGAGCAGTACTTC. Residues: CASSSDRGNYEQYF.

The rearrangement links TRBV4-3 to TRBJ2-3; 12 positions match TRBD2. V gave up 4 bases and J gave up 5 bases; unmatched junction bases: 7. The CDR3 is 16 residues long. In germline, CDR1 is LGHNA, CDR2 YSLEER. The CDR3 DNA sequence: TGCGCCAGCAGCCTCATGACTAGCGGGAGAGAAGATACGCAGTATTTT. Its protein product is CASSLMTSGREDTQYF.

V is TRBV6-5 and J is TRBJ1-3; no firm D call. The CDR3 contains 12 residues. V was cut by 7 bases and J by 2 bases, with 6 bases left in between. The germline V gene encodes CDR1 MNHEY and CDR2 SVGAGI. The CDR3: CASTETGNTIYF. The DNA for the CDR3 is TGTGCCAGCACCGAGACTGGAAACACCATATATTTT.

The CDR3 bases are TGTGCCAGCAGCGTAGGAGGTTCACCCCTCCACTTT. Its translation: CASSVGGSPLHF. The chain couples TRBV9 to TRBJ1-6; D is unclear. Germline V gene lookup returns CDR1 SGDLS and CDR2 YYNGEE. The ends were cut back, 0 bases at V and 9 bases at J, with 4 bases in the middle. This CDR3 has 12 residues.

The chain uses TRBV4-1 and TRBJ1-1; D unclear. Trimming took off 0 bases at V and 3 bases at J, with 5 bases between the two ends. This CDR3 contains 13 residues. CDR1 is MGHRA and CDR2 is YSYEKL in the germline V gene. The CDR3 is CASSQDEDTEAFF. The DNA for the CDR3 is TGCGCCAGCAGCCAAGATGAAGACACTGAAGCTTTCTTT.

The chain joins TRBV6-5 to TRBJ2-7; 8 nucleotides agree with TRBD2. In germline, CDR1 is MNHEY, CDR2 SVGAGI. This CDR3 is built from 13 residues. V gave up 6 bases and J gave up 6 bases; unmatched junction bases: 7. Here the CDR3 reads CASSVIAGTEQYF. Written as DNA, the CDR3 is TGTGCCAGCAGCGTGATAGCGGGAACCGAGCAGTACTTC.

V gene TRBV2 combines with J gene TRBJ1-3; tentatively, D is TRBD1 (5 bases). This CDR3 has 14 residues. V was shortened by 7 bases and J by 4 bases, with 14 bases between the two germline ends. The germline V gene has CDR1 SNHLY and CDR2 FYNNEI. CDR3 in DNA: TGTGCCAGCATCCGGGACGCCGTCGGAAACACCATATATTTT. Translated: CASIRDAVGNTIYF.